The rows below give T cell receptor beta chains drawn from one sample of a study of graft-versus-host responses after intestinal transplantation. Repertoires were generated with immunoSEQ multiplex PCR, while TCRdb's copy carries only in-frame clones and drops some. The sample contains some 80,000 clones, around 90% of which appear only once. What these receptors recognize is not known. The sample was unstimulated CD8+ T cells sorted from spleen or lymph node cells, taken before transplant. The source is a human donor who was the organ donor for an intestinal transplant. The CDR3 runs from the conserved cysteine through the conserved F or W. D genes are given only for firm matches. Clone sizes are given selectively: once, few, many, or a class where the clone is expanded.

TRBJ1-1 . TRBD1 TRBV11-2 CASSPPGQLNTEAFF TGTGCCAGCAGCCCCCCGGGACAGTTGAACACTGAAGCTTTCTTT
TRBJ2-3 . . TRBV27 CASSSQAQADTQYF TGTGCCAGCAGTTCCCAGGCCCAGGCAGATACGCAGTATTTT
TRBJ2-7 . TRBD1 TRBV7-2 CASSEPGQSPPFYEQYF TGTGCCAGCAGCGAACCGGGACAGAGTCCCCCCTTCTACGAGCAGTACTTC
TRBJ2-3 . . TRBV2 CASRRGDPAQPPTDTQYF TGTGCCAGCAGGAGGGGGGACCCGGCCCAACCCCCCACAGATACGCAGTATTTT
TRBJ1-5 . . TRBV19 CARNDGPWRPQHF TGTGCCCGTAACGACGGTCCATGGCGGCCCCAGCATTTT
TRBJ2-5 . TRBD2 TRBV4-1 CASSQELSGEAETQYF TGCGCCAGCAGCCAGGAACTTAGCGGGGAGGCGGAGACCCAGTACTTC
TRBJ2-1 once . TRBV16 CASSQFTGDEQFF TGTGCCAGCAGCCAATTTACGGGGGATGAGCAGTTCTTC
TRBJ2-3 . . TRBV7-8 CASKIRGTDTQYF TGTGCCAGCAAAATTAGGGGGACAGATACGCAGTATTTT
TRBJ2-5 once TRBD2 TRBV5-6 CASSFKLAEETQYF TGTGCCAGCAGCTTTAAACTAGCGGAAGAGACCCAGTACTTC
TRBJ2-7 . TRBD2 TRBV27 CASGSGGTAYEQYF TGTGCCAGCGGGTCGGGGGGGACGGCCTACGAGCAGTACTTC
TRBJ2-5 . . TRBV27 CASSGMEETQYF TGTGCCAGCAGTGGGATGGAAGAGACCCAGTACTTC
TRBJ1-2 . . TRBV25-1 CASSGDGSNYGYTF TGTGCCAGCAGTGGGGACGGCTCTAACTATGGCTACACCTTC
TRBJ2-7 . . TRBV27 CASSWGYEQYF TGTGCCAGCAGTTGGGGCTACGAGCAGTACTTC
TRBJ2-1 . TRBD2 TRBV11-2 CASSFEATSGGARDNEQFF TGTGCCAGCAGCTTTGAGGCGACTAGCGGGGGGGCGCGAGACAATGAGCAGTTCTTC
TRBJ2-7 . . TRBV19 CASSISEDEQYF TGTGCCAGTAGTATTTCCGAAGACGAGCAGTACTTC
TRBJ2-7 few . TRBV9 CASSGLSDEQYF TGTGCCAGTTCCGGTCTTTCTGACGAGCAGTACTTC
TRBJ1-1 . . TRBV7-8 CASSLAPSGLMNTEAFF TGTGCCAGCAGCTTAGCGCCGTCAGGGCTTATGAACACTGAAGCTTTCTTT
TRBJ2-3 . TRBD2 TRBV19 CASSIGPGGGAGGQYF TGTGCCAGTAGTATAGGCCCAGGCGGGGGAGCGGGTGGTCAGTATTTT
TRBJ2-1 . . TRBV30 CAWSGWVDGGSREYNEQFF TGTGCCTGGAGTGGGTGGGTAGACGGGGGTTCGAGGGAGTACAATGAGCAGTTCTTC
TRBJ2-4 . . TRBV9 CASSVGQPSLAKNIQYF TGTGCCAGCAGCGTAGGCCAGCCGTCCTTAGCCAAAAACATTCAGTACTTC
TRBJ2-3 . TRBD1 TRBV10-3 CASQRIDRADTQYF TGTGCCAGCCAACGTATAGACAGGGCAGATACGCAGTATTTT
TRBJ1-2 . TRBD1 TRBV11-1 CASSSWDRGDPNYGYTF TGTGCCAGCAGCTCATGGGACAGGGGCGATCCCAACTATGGCTACACCTTC
TRBJ2-2 . . TRBV13 CASSRQDNTGELFF TGTGCCAGCAGCCGACAGGACAACACCGGGGAGCTGTTTTTT
TRBJ1-2 . . TRBV18 CASSPHGQGPHYGYTF TGTGCCAGCTCACCACACGGCCAGGGACCCCACTATGGCTACACCTTC
TRBJ2-1 . . TRBV13 CASSLSHSGLVQFF TGTGCCAGCAGCCTCTCCCACTCGGGTTTAGTGCAGTTCTTC
TRBJ2-7 large . TRBV7-9 CASSLPLTRGEQYF TGTGCCAGCAGCTTACCTCTGACGCGGGGCGAGCAGTACTTC